Only a few counts were recorded for the clone carrying this T cell receptor (beta chain). Its antigen is currently unknown. This record belongs to a study of T-cell memory formation after mild COVID-19. General study findings and limits: For second-wave clones that peaked at day 37, SARS-CoV-2 specificity went unverified. Contracting clones from day 15 to 85 had balanced CD4/CD8; later expanders favoured CD4+. Cross-reactive memory appears to have joined, as suggested by some responding clones showing up in pre-infection memory.

TCRdb re-derived calls from the 5' RACE reads in MiXCR, one entry per CDR3 protein. The sample lists 110,000 to 150,000 distinct CDR3 sequences; roughly a quarter were seen once. Sequencing used PBMCs or a T cell subset sorted from them (not recorded which). The clonotype was recovered from an adult woman who had mild COVID-19 (a few samples of this study predate the infection). Cell type and time point are not known.

This CDR3 reads CSSLGDRGYNEQFF. The CDR3 coding sequence is TGCAGCTCACTTGGGGACAGGGGTTACAATGAGCAGTTCTTC. V and J are TRBV29-1 and TRBJ2-1, with 10 bases fitting TRBD1. CDR1 and CDR2 (germline): SQVTM, ANQGSEA. V was pared by 8 bases and J by 4 bases, with 8 bases of the junction left unmatched. This CDR3 has 14 amino acids.